One and the same sample provided the 10 T cell receptor beta chains below, sequenced in a study of blood T cell repertoires in COVID-19. Assay: immunoSEQ multiplex PCR; the TCRdb copy retains only in-frame clones and omits some. Of a few hundred thousand clones detected, less than 90% appear once; the ten largest clones hold 5% to 6%. The sample consisted of PBMCs or T cells enriched from blood (not recorded which). These receptors were collected from a woman in her 50s who had recovered from COVID-19.

The rearrangement joins TRBV6-1 to TRBJ1-5; no clear D. V was pared by 1 base and J by 7 bases, with 8 bases between. This CDR3 has 13 amino acids. CDR1 MNHNS and CDR2 SASEGT come from the germline V gene. The CDR3 DNA follows: TGTGCCAGCAGTGAAGAGGGAGGGCAGCCCCAGCATTTT. Its protein is CASSEEGGQPQHF.

V gene TRBV5-4 combines with J gene TRBJ2-5, with 7 bases matching TRBD1. The germline CDR1 and CDR2 sequences are SGHNT and YYREEE (reference sequence). Trimming took 4 bases from V and 3 from J; bases not matched to a gene: 3. This CDR3 is built from 13 residues. The CDR3 protein is CASSPTGKETQYF. Here the CDR3 DNA reads TGTGCCAGCAGCCCGACAGGGAAAGAGACCCAGTACTTC.

This clone has just one count. The V and J genes are TRBV7-3 and TRBJ1-1; D gene unclear. Germline V gene sequence: CDR1 SGHTA, CDR2 FQGTGA. Trimming shortened V by 3 bases and J by 0 bases, and 14 bases separated the two germline ends. CDR3 length: 16 residues. The CDR3 loop is CASSLAGIGMNTEAFF. The CDR3, as DNA: TGTGCCAGCAGCTTGGCGGGAATTGGTATGAACACTGAAGCTTTCTTT.

V gene TRBV2 combines with J gene TRBJ2-7; D possibly corresponds to TRBD2 (6 bases). This CDR3 comprises 17 residues. The V and J ends lost 8 bases and 0 bases respectively, with 23 bases between them. CDR1 is SNHLY and CDR2 is FYNNEI in the germline V gene. The CDR3: CASHFKPPGLDSYEQYF. CDR3 DNA sequence: TGTGCCAGCCACTTTAAACCCCCGGGACTTGACTCCTACGAGCAGTACTTC.

This chain connects TRBV6-5 to TRBJ1-2; 8 bases are a match to TRBD1. V trimming: 8 bases; J trimming: 4 bases; junction bases outside the gene matches: 9. The CDR3 spans 14 residues. Germline V gives CDR1 MNHEY, CDR2 SVGAGI. The CDR3 loop is CASAQTGEGYGYTF. DNA for the CDR3: TGTGCCAGCGCCCAGACAGGGGAGGGCTATGGCTACACCTTC.

The chain recombines TRBV9 with TRBJ1-1; 10 bases agree with TRBD1. The V gene end was trimmed by 1 base and the J gene end by 4 bases; junction bases not matched to a gene: 13. CDR1 SGDLS and CDR2 YYNGEE come from the germline V gene. This CDR3 contains 18 residues. The CDR3 coding sequence is TGTGCCAGCAGCGTAAAAGGGACAGGGGCAGGGACTGGCACTGAAGCTTTCTTT. It specifies CASSVKGTGAGTGTEAFF.

This chain connects TRBV24-1 to TRBJ2-1, with 7 bases identical to TRBD2. V gave up 4 bases and J gave up 7 bases; unmatched junction bases: 9. The CDR3 totals 15 residues. CDR1 is KGHDR, CDR2 SFDVKD, per germline. In nucleotides, the CDR3 is TGTGCCACCAGTGACAGAACAGCGGGGTTGAATGAGCAGTTCTTC. Its protein is CATSDRTAGLNEQFF.

The J gene is TRBJ2-6, the V gene TRBV3-1 (or the pseudogene TRBV3-2), with 7 positions matching TRBD1. The germline CDR1 and CDR2 sequences are LGHDT and YNNKEL (reference sequence). The V segment lost 5 bases and the J segment 4 bases; nucleotides outside the gene matches: 8. CDR3 length equals 16 residues. In nucleotides, the CDR3 is TGTGCCAGCAGCTCGCGAACAGGGGCCGGGGCCAACGTCCTGACTTTC. This sequence encodes CASSSRTGAGANVLTF.

This clone was observed a few times. The V and J genes are TRBV6-2 or TRBV6-3 and TRBJ1-5; D is undetermined. CDR3 length: 14 residues. Trimming took 5 bases from V and 0 from J, leaving 8 bases between them. The V gene's germline CDR1 is MNHEY and CDR2 SVGEGT. The CDR3 loop reads CASSPGSSNQPQHF. CDR3 in DNA: TGTGCCAGCAGTCCCGGGAGTAGCAATCAGCCCCAGCATTTT.

This chain links TRBV5-4 with TRBJ1-2, with D possibly being TRBD1 (5 bases). Trimming cost V 4 bases and J 0 bases, with 16 bases left between them. CDR1 is SGHNT, CDR2 YYREEE, per germline (reference sequence). The CDR3 is made up of 16 amino acids. In DNA form, the CDR3 reads TGTGCCAGCAGCCCCCCGGGCCCGGGGGCTAACTATGGCTACACCTTC. It codes for CASSPPGPGANYGYTF.